The TCR beta chain under discussion was sequenced for a study of cytomegalovirus exposure and HLA in healthy donors. J gave up 6 bases and V 5 bases, and 6 bases lay outside the gene matches. Germline values: CDR1 SGHTA, CDR2 FQGNSA. This CDR3 spans 15 amino acids. The protocol was immunoSEQ multiplex PCR, while the TCRdb copy is restricted to in-frame clones and leaves out a portion. Counted here are about 360,000 clones, roughly 89% occurring once; the ten biggest clones make up 0.8% to 0.85%. This chain links TRBV7-2 with TRBJ2-7; 14 positions agree with TRBD2. The source of this sequence is a woman aged 18 to 35 in good health and CMV-seronegative. The specimen was PBMCs. Here the CDR3 DNA reads TGTGCCAGCAGCCCACGACTAGCGGGAGGGCCCGAGCAGTACTTC. Translation: CASSPRLAGGPEQYF.